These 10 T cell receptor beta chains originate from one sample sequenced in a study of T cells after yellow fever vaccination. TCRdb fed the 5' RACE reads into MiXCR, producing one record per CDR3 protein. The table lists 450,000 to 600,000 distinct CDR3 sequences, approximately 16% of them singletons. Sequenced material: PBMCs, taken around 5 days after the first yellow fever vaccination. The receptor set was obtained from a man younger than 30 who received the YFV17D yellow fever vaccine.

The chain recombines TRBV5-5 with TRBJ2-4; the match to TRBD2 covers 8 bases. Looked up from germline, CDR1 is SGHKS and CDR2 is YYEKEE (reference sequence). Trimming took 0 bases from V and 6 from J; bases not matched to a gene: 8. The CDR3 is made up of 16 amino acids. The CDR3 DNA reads TGTGCCAGCAGCTTGGAAGTGGGAAGCGGGGGAAACATTCAGTACTTC. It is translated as CASSLEVGSGGNIQYF.

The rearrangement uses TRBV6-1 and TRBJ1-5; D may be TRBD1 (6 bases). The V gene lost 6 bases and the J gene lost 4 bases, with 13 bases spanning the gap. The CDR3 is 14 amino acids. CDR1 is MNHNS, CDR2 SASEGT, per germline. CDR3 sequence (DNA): TGTGCCAGCAGGTTTACAGGGCGGAATCAGCCCCAGCATTTT. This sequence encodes CASRFTGRNQPQHF.

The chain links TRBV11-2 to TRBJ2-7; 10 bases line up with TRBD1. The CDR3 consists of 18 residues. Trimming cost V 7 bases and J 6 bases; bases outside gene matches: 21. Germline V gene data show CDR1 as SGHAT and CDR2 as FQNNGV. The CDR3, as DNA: TGTGCCAGCACCGCCCCGGACAGGGGGACTTCCATGTCCCTCGAGCAGTACTTC. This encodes CASTAPDRGTSMSLEQYF.

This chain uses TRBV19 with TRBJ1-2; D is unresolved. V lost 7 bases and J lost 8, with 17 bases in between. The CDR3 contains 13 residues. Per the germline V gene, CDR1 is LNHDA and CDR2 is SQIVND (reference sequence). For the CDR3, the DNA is TGTGCCAGTACCTGGCTTTCGGCGGGCGGCTACACCTTC. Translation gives CASTWLSAGGYTF.

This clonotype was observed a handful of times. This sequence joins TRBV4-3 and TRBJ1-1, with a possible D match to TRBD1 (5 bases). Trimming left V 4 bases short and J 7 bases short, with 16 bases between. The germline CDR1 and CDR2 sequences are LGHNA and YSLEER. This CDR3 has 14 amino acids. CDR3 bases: TGCGCCAGCAGCCGGATGGGGGACGGCCATGAAGCTTTCTTT. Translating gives CASSRMGDGHEAFF.

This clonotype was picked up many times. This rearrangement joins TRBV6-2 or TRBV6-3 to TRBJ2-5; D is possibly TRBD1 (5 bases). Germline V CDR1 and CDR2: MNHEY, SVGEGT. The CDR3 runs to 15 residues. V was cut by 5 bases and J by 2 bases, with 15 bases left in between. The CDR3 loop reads CASSDLRQMQETQYF. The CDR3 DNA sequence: TGTGCCAGCAGTGACCTCAGACAGATGCAAGAGACCCAGTACTTC.

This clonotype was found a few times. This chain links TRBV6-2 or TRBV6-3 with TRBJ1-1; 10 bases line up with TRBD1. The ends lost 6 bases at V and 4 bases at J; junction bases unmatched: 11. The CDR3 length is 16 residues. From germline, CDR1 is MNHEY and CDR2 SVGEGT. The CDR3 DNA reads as TGTGCCAGCAGAGCCGGGACAGGGGAATGGGTCACTGAAGCTTTCTTT. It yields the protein CASRAGTGEWVTEAFF.

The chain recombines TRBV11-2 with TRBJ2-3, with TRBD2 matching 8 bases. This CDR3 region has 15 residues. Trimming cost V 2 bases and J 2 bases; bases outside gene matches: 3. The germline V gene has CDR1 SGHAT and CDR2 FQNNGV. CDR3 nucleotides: TGTGCCAGCAGCTTAACTAGCGGTCCCACAGATACGCAGTATTTT. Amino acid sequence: CASSLTSGPTDTQYF.

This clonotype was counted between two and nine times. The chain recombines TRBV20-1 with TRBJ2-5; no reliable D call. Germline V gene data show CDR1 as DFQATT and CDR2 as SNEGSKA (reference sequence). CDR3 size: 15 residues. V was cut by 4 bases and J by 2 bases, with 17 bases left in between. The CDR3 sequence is CSANQAMSEQETQYF. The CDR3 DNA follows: TGCAGTGCTAATCAGGCCATGAGCGAGCAAGAGACCCAGTACTTC.

The CDR3 nucleotides are TGTGCCAGCAGTTTAGGTCACCCAACCGAGGGCACTGAAGCTTTCTTT. This sequence encodes CASSLGHPTEGTEAFF. This sequence joins TRBV12-3 or TRBV12-4 and TRBJ1-1; no clear D gene. Trimming left V 1 base short and J 4 bases short, with 16 bases between. The CDR3 length is 16 residues.